These 5 T cell receptor beta chains came from one sample sequenced in a study of OX40 agonist ivuxolimab in advanced cancers. Sequencing used immunoSEQ multiplex PCR; TCRdb keeps in-frame clones, though not all of them. The repertoire holds roughly 97,000 clones, with roughly 90% as singletons. Here the sequenced sample was CD4+ or CD8+ T cells sorted from blood, taken in a trial of the OX40 agonist ivuxolimab. All receptors come from an adult with an advanced solid tumor such as melanoma, head and neck, liver or kidney cancer.

V usage is TRBV9 and J usage is TRBJ2-5; TRBD2 might be the D (6 bases). In germline, CDR1 is SGDLS, CDR2 YYNGEE. This CDR3 spans 15 amino acids. V was cut by 0 bases and J by 1 base, with 10 bases left in between. The CDR3 loop reads CASSVGRGLQETQYF. Written as DNA, the CDR3 is TGTGCCAGCAGCGTAGGGAGGGGCCTCCAAGAGACCCAGTACTTC.

The rearrangement uses TRBV5-1 and TRBJ2-2, with 9 bases aligning to TRBD2. V gave up 5 bases and J gave up 5 bases; unmatched junction bases: 10. Germline CDR1 reads SGHRS; CDR2 reads YFSETQ. CDR3 length: 16 residues. The chain's CDR3 is CASSLMVSGRTGELFF. The DNA for the CDR3 is TGCGCCAGCAGTCTCATGGTGAGCGGGAGGACCGGGGAGCTGTTTTTT.

This clone was observed a few times. V is TRBV7-2 and J is TRBJ2-1; no reliable D call. V gave up 4 bases and J gave up 7 bases, with 8 bases separating them. Germline-derived CDR1 and CDR2 are SGHTA and FQGNSA. This CDR3 region has 12 residues. In DNA form, the CDR3 reads TGTGCCAGCAGCTCCAGTTGGAATGAGCAGTTCTTC. This translates into CASSSSWNEQFF.

The CDR3 DNA reads as TGCGCCAGCAGCTTGGATGGGAATAACTATGGCTACACCTTC. It encodes CASSLDGNNYGYTF. The chain couples TRBV5-1 to TRBJ1-2, with D unclear. The V gene's germline CDR1 is SGHRS and CDR2 YFSETQ. This CDR3 is built from 14 residues. Trimming removed 0 bases at V and 1 base at J, with 7 bases between.

The chain has TRBV5-6 and TRBJ1-5; D ambiguous. In germline, CDR1 is SGHDT, CDR2 YYEEEE. V dropped 4 bases and J dropped 6 bases, with 11 bases sitting between them. This CDR3 has 13 amino acids. The CDR3 region has the DNA TGTGCCAGCAGCACCGGAGGTGGTCAGCCCCAGCATTTT. Translating gives CASSTGGGQPQHF.